This TCR beta chain was observed in a study of CD8 T cells in Susac syndrome. With 9 bases removed from V and 6 bases from J, the gap between germline ends came to 15 bases. This CDR3 spans 12 amino acids. Germline values: CDR1 MGHDK, CDR2 SYGVNS. An amount of RNA that ranged from roughly 0.5 to 1 ug was reverse transcribed with random hexamers. Multiplex immunoSEQ PCR targeted 54 Vbeta and 13 Jbeta TCR beta segments. Each CDR3 protein is one row after TCRdb ran MiXCR on the immunoSEQ multiplex PCR reads. Here the sample spans around 170,000 distinct CDR3 sequences, around 95% being singletons. The source of this sequence is a human donor with Susac syndrome. V is TRBV25-1 and J is TRBJ2-7; TRBD2 is a possible D gene (5 bases). Sequenced sample: CD4+ T cells from PBMCs. CDR3 protein: CARLELVREQYF. The CDR3 DNA follows: TGTGCCAGACTTGAACTAGTGCGCGAGCAGTACTTC.